This T cell receptor beta chain was retrieved from a study of neoadjuvant anti-PD-1 for oral cavity cancer. Overall study: Around day 43, patients without progression received a fourth nivolumab dose before surgery. Study-level points and caveats: Non-responders to neoadjuvant nivolumab had significantly more clonal PBMC T cells than responders. Each response group had just a few patients in TCR analyses.

Of note for this clone: The target antigen is unknown.

The assay was immunoSEQ multiplex PCR, and TCRdb's table has in-frame clones only and misses some. The data hold 75,000 or so clones, with about 80% observed a single time. CDR1 and CDR2 (germline): ENHRY, SYGVKD. This CDR3 comprises 15 residues. Germline trimming cut 6 bases from V and 0 bases from J; bases unmatched to any gene: 7. The TCR was taken from a person between 40 and 80 years old with oral cavity squamous cell carcinoma. The chain is built from TRBV10-3 and TRBJ2-7, with 8 nucleotides matching TRBD2. The sequenced sample was PBMCs, obtained before nivolumab (anti-PD-1) treatment. In DNA form, the CDR3 reads TGTGCCATCAGCTCCGGCGGGGGGACCTCCTACGAGCAGTACTTC. Translated, it gives CAISSGGGTSYEQYF.